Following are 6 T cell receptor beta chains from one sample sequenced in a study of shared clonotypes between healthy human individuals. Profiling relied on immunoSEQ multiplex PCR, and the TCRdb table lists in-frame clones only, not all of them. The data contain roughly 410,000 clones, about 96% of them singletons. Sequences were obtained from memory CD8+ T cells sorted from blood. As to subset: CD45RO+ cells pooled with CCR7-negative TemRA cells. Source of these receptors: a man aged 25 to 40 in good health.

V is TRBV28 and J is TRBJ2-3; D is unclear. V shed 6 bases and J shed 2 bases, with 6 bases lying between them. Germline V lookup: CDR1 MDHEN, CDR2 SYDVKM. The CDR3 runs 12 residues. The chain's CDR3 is CASSRFTDTQYF. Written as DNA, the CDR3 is TGTGCCAGCAGCAGATTCACAGATACGCAGTATTTT.

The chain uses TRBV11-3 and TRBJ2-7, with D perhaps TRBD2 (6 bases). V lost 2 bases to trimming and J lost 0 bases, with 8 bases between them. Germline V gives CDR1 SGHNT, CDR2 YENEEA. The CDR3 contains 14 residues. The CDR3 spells CASSLNGGSYEQYF. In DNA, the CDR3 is TGTGCCAGCAGCTTAAACGGGGGCTCCTACGAGCAGTACTTC.

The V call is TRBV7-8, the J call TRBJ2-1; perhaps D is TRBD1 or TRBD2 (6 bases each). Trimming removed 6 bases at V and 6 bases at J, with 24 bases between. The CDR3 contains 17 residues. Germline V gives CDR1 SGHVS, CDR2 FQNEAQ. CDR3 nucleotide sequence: TGTGCCAGCAGTTTCGGATACCGGGGGCCAATAGGCAATGAGCAGTTCTTC. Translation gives CASSFGYRGPIGNEQFF.

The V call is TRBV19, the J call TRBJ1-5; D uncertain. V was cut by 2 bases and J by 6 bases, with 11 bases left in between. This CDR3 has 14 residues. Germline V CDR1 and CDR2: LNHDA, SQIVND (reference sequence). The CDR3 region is CASSIREYVQPQHF. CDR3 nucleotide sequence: TGTGCCAGTAGTATAAGGGAGTATGTTCAGCCCCAGCATTTT.

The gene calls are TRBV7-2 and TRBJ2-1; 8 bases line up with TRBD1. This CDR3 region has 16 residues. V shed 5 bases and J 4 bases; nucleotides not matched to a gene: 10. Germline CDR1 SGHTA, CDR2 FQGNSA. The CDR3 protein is CASSPRTGQGYNEQFF. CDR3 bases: TGTGCCAGCAGCCCCCGAACCGGACAGGGATACAATGAGCAGTTCTTC.

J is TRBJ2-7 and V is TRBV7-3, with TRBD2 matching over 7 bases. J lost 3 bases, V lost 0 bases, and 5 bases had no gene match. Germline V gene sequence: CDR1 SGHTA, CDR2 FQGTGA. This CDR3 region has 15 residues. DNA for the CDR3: TGTGCCAGCAGCTTAACTAGCGGGCGAGGCTACGAGCAGTACTTC. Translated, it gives CASSLTSGRGYEQYF.